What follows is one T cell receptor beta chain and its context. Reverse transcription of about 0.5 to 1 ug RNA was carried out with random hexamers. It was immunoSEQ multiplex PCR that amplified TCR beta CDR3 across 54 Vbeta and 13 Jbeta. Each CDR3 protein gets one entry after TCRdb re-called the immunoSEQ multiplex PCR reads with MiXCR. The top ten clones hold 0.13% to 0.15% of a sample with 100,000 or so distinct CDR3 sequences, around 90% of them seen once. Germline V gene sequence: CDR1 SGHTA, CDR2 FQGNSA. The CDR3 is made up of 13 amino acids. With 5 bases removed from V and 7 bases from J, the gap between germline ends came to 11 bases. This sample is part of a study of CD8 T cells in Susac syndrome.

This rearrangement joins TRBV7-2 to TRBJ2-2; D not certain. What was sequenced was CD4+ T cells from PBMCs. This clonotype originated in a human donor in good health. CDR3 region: CASSTQGRGELFF. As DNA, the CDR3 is TGTGCCAGCAGCACCCAAGGGCGCGGGGAGCTGTTTTTT.